This T cell receptor (beta chain) was sequenced during a study of blood T cells in healthy people across ages. Notes on the study in general: A roughly linear age-dependent decrease characterized TCR beta diversity per million T cells.

This clonotype was seen only once. As yet, its antigen is unknown. The use of a sample-barcoded 5' primer and a J-beta primer mix characterized a second PCR of roughly 6 to 11 cycles. In TCRdb, the 5' RACE reads were re-called with MiXCR into one record per CDR3 protein. The sample includes approximately 600,000 distinct CDR3 sequences, approximately 50% seen only once; the top ten take approximately 40%. In terms of origin and age, donors were healthy Caucasian individuals from Russia aged roughly 6 to 95. This CDR3 is 13 amino acids long. V gave up 4 bases and J gave up 9 bases; unmatched junction bases: 7. CDR1 MNHEY and CDR2 SMNVEV come from the germline V gene (reference sequence).

J is TRBJ1-1 and V is TRBV27, with TRBD1 matching 8 bases. Sequenced material: blood. This sequence originates from a man in his 60s in good health. The CDR3 here is CASSSGGLQKAFF. In DNA, the CDR3 is TGTGCCAGCAGTTCAGGGGGCCTTCAAAAAGCTTTCTTT.